This record concerns one T cell receptor (beta chain) sequence. This sample was included in a study of cytotoxic CD8 clonotypes in ibrutinib-treated CLL. This CDR3 has 12 residues. The germline V gene has CDR1 SGHVS and CDR2 FQNEAQ. Trimming took off 4 bases at V and 5 bases at J, with 9 bases between the two ends. Sequenced by immunoSEQ multiplex PCR; TCRdb stores in-frame clones only, minus some. This sample has more than 200,000 clones, with around three quarters found just once. The sample consisted of PBMCs, taken after 24 months of ibrutinib treatment. The sequence derives from a human donor with chronic lymphocytic leukemia. V usage is TRBV7-8 and J usage is TRBJ2-7; D might be TRBD1 (5 bases). The CDR3 here is CASSSRAHEQYF. DNA for the CDR3: TGTGCCAGCAGCTCCAGGGCTCACGAGCAGTACTTC. Full variable domain (rest looked up from reference TRBV7-8 and TRBJ2-7): GAGVSQSPRYKVAKRGQDVALRCDPISGHVSLFWYQQALGQGPEFLTYFQNEAQLDKSGLPSDRFFAERPEGSVSTLKIQRTQQEDSAVYLCASSSRAHEQYFGPGTRLTVT.